This T cell receptor (beta chain) was documented in a study of T cell repertoires in cytomegalovirus infection. Study-level background: HLA-B-restricted CMV epitopes that are well studied, plus recently identified HLA-C-restricted ones, were used by the study. From public TCR beta signatures came an indication of both CMV infection and matching HLA type. Study outcomes and limitations: In two of eight donors, the top clonotype was HLA-C-restricted CMV-specific.

Comments on this clonotype: The antigen remains unidentified.

V shed 1 base and J 6 bases; nucleotides not matched to a gene: 4. The CDR3 spans 14 residues. CDR1 SGHTA and CDR2 FQGTGA come from the germline V gene. TCRdb processed the reads anew with MiXCR; each CDR3 protein has one entry. The sample yields some 320,000 distinct CDR3 sequences, roughly 29% seen once. The receptor was isolated from a human donor in good health (CMV status not recorded). Some clones in this sample may be carry-over from other donors' samples. The sequencing here drew on cultured PBMCs, taken from culture after CMV antigen stimulation. This chain connects TRBV7-3 to TRBJ1-2; 8 nucleotides line up with TRBD1. The CDR3 protein is CASSLSKQGDGYTF. CDR3 DNA sequence: TGTGCCAGCAGCTTAAGCAAACAGGGGGATGGCTACACCTTC.